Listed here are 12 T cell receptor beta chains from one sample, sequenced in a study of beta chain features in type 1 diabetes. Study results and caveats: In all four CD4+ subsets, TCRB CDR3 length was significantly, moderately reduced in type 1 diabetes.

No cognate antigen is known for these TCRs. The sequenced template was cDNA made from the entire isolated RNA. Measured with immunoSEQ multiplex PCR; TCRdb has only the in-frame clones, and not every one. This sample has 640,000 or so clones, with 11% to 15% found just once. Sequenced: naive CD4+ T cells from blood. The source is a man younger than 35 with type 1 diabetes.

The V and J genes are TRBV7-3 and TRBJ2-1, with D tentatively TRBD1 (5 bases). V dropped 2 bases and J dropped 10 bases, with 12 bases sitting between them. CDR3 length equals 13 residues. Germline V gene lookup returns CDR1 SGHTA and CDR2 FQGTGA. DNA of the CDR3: TGTGCCAGCAGCTTAGACAGTTGGAAGGAGCAGTTCTTC. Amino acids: CASSLDSWKEQFF.

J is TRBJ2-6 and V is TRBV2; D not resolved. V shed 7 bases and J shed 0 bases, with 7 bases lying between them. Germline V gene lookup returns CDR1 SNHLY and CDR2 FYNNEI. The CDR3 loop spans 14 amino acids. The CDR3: CASTTDSGANVLTF. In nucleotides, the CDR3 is TGTGCCAGCACCACAGACTCTGGGGCCAACGTCCTGACTTTC.

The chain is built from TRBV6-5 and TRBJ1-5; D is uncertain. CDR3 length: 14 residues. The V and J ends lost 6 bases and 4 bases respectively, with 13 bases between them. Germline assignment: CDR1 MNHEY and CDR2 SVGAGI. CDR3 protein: CASRKDRRNQPQHF. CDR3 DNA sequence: TGTGCCAGCAGAAAGGACCGGAGGAATCAGCCCCAGCATTTT.

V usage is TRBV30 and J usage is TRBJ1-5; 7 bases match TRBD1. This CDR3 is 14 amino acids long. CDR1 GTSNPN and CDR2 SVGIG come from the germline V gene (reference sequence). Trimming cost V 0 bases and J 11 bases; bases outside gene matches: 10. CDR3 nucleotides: TGTGCCTGGAGTGTAAAAGCCTACAGGGGATCCCAGCATTTT. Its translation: CAWSVKAYRGSQHF.

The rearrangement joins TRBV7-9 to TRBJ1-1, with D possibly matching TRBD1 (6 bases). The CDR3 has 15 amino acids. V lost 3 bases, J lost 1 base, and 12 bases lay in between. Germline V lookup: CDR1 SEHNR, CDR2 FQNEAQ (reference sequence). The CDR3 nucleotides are TGTGCCAGCAGCTTCATCGGGACAACGAACACTGAAGCTTTCTTT. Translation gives CASSFIGTTNTEAFF.

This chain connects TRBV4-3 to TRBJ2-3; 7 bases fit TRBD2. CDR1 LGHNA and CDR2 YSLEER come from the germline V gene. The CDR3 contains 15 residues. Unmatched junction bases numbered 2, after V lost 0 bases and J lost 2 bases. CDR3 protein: CASSQERGYTDTQYF. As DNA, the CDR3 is TGCGCCAGCAGCCAAGAGCGGGGGTACACAGATACGCAGTATTTT.

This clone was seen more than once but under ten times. CDR3 amino acids: CASSLLGRGLYGYTF. CDR3 nucleotides: TGTGCCAGCAGTTTATTGGGCAGAGGACTCTATGGCTACACCTTC. The V and J genes are TRBV27 and TRBJ1-2, with D uncertain. Germline CDR1 is MNHEY and CDR2 is SMNVEV (reference sequence). This CDR3 has 15 residues. The germline V and J ends were trimmed by 1 base and 4 bases, with 13 bases remaining between them.

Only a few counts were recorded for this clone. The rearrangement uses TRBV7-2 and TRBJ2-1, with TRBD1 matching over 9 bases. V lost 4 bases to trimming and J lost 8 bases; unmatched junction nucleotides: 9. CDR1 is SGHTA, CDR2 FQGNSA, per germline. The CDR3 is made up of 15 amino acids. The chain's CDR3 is CASSSSQGASYEQFF. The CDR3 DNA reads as TGTGCCAGCAGCTCGTCACAGGGGGCGTCCTATGAGCAGTTCTTC.

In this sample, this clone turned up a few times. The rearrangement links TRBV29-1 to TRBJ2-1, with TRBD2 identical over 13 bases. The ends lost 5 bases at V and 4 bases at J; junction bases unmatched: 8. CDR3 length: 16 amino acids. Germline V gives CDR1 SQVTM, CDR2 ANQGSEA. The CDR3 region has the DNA TGCAGCGTTTATGGACTAGCGGGGGCGTTTTACAATGAGCAGTTCTTC. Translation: CSVYGLAGAFYNEQFF.

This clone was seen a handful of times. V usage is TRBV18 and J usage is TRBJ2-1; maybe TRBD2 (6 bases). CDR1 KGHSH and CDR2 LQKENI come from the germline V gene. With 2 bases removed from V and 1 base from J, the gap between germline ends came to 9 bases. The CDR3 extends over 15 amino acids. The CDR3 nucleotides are TGTGCCAGCTCACCATCGGAGGGTTCCTACAATGAGCAGTTCTTC. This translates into CASSPSEGSYNEQFF.

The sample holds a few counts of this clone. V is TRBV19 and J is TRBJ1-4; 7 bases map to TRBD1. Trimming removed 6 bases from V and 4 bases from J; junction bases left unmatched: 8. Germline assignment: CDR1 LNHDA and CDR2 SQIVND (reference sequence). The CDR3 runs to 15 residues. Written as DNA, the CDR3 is TGTGCCAGTAGGGCCTCGGGACAGCTTAATGAAAAACTGTTTTTT. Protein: CASRASGQLNEKLFF.

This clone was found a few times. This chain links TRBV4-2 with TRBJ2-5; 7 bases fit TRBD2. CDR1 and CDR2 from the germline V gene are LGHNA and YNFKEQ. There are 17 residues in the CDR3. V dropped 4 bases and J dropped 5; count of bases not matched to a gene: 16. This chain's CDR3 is CASSPPWQRDPYETQYF. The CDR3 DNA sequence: TGTGCCAGCAGCCCCCCGTGGCAGCGGGATCCCTACGAGACCCAGTACTTC.